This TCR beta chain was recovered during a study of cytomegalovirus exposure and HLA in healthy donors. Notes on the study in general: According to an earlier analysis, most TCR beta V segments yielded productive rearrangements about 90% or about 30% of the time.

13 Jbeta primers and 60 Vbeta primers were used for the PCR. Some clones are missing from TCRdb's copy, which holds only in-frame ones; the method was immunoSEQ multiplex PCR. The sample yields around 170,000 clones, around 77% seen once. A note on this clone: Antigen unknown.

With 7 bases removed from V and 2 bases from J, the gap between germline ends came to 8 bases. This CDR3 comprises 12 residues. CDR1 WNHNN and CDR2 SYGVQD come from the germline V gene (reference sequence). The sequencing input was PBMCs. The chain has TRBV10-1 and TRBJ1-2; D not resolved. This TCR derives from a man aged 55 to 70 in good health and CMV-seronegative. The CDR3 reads CASTPMNYGYTF. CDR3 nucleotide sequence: TGCGCCAGCACCCCTATGAACTATGGCTACACCTTC.